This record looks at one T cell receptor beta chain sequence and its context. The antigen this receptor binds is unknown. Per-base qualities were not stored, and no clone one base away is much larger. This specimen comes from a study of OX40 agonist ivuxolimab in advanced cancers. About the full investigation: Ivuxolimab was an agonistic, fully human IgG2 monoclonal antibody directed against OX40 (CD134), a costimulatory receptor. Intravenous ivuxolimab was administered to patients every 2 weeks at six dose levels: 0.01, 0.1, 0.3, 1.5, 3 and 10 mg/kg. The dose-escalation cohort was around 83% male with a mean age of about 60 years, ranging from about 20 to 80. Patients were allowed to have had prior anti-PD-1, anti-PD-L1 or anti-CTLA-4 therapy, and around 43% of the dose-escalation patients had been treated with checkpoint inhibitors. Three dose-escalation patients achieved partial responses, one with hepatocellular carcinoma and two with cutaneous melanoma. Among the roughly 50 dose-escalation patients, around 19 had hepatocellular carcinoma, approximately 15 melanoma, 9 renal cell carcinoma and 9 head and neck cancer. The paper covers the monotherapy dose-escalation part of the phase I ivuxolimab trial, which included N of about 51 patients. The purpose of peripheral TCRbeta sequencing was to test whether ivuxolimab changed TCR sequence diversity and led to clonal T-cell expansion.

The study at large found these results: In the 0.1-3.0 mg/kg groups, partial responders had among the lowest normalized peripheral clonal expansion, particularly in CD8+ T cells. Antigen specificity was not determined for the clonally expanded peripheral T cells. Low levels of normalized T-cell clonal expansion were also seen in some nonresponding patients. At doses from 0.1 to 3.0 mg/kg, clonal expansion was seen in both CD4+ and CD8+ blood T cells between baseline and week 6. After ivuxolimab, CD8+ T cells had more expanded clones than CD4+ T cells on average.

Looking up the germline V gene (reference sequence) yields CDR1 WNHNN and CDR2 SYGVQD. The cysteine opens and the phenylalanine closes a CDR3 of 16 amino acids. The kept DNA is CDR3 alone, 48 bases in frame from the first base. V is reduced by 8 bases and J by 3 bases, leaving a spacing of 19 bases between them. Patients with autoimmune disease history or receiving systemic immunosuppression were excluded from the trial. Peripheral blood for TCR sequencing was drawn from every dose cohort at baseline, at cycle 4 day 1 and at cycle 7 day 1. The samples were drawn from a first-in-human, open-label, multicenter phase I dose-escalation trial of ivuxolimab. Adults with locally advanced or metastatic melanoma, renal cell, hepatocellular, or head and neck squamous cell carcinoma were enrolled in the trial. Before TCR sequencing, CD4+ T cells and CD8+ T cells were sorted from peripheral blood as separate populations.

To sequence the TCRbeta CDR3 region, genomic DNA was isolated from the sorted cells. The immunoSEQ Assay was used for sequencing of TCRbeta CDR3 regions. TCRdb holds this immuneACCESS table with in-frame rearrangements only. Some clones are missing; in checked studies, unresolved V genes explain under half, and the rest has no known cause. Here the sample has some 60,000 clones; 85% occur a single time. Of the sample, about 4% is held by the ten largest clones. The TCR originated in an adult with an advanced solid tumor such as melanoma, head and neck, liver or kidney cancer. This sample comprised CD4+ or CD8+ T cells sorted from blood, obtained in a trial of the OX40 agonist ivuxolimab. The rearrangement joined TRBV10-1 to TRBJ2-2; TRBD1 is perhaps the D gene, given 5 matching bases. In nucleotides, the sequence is TGCGCCAGCGCCTCAGGGATCCCGAAGGACACCGGGGAGCTGTTTTTT. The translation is CASASGIPKDTGELFF.